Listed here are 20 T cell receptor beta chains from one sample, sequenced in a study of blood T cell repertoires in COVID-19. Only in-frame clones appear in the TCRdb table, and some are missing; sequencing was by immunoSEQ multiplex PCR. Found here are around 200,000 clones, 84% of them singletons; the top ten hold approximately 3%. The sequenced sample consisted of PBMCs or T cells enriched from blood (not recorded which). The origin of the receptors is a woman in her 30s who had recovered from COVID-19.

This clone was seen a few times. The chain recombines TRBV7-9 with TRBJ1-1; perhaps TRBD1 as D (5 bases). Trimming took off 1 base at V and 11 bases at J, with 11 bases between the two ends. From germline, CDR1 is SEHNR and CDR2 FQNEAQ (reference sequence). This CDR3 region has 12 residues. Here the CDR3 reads CASSLVGVRAFF. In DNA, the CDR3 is TGTGCCAGCAGCTTAGTAGGGGTTCGGGCTTTCTTT.

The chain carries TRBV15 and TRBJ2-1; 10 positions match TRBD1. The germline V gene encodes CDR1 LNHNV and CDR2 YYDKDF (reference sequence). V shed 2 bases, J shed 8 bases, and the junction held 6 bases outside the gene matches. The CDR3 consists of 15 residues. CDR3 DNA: TGTGCCACCAGCAGACATAAGGGGACAGGGGATGAGCAGTTCTTC. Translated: CATSRHKGTGDEQFF.

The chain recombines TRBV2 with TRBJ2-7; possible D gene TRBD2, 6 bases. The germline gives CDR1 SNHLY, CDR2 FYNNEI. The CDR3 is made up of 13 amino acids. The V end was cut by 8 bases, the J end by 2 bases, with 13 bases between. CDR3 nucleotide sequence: TGTGCCAGCCACAGACTAGATCCCTACGAGCAGTACTTC. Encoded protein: CASHRLDPYEQYF.

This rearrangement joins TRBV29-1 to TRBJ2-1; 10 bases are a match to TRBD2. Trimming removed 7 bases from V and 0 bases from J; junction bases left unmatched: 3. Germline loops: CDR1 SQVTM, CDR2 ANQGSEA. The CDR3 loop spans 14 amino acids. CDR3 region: CSGASGSSYNEQFF. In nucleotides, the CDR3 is TGCAGCGGAGCTAGCGGGAGCTCCTACAATGAGCAGTTCTTC.

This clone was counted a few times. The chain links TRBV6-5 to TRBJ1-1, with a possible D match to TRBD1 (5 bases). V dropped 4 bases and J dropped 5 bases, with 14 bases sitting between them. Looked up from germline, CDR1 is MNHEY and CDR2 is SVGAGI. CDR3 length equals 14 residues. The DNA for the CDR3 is TGTGCCAGCAGTTTGCGGGGGGAAGCGACTGAAGCTTTCTTT. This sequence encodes CASSLRGEATEAFF.

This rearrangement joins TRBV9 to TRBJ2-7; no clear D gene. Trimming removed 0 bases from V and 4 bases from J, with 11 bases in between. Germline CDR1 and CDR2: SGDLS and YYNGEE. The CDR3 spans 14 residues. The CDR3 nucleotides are TGTGCCAGCAGCGTAGATTCTAGAGCGTACGAGCAGTACTTC. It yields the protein CASSVDSRAYEQYF.

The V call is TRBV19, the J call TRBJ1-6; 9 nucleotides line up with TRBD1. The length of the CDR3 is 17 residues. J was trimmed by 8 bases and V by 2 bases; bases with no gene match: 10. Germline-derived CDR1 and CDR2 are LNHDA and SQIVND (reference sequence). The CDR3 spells CASSITGGAGPHSPLHF. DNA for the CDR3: TGTGCCAGTAGTATAACAGGGGGCGCGGGTCCGCATTCACCCCTCCACTTT.

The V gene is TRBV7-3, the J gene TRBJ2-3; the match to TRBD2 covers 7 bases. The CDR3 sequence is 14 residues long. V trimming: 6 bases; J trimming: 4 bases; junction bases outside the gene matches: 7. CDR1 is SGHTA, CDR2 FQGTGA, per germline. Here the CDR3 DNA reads TGTGCCAGCAGTCGGGGAGGGCCTGCAGATACGCAGTATTTT. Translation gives CASSRGGPADTQYF.

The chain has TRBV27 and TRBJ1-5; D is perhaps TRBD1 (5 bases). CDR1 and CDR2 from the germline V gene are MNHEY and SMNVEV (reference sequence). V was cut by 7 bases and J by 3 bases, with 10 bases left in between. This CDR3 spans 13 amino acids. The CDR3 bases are TGTGCCAGCAATGTACAGGACAATCAGCCCCAGCATTTT. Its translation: CASNVQDNQPQHF.

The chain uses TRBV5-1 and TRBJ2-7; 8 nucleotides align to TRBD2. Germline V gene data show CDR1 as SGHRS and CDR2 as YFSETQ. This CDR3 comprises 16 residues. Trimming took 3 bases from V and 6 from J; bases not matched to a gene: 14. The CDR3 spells CASSSNPGLGGLEQYF. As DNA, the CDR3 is TGCGCCAGCAGCTCTAACCCGGGACTAGGGGGACTCGAGCAGTACTTC.

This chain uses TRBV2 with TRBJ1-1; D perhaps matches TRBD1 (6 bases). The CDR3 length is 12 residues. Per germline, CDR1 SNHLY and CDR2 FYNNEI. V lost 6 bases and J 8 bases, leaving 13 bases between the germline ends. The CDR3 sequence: CASSIGQKEAFF. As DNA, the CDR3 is TGTGCCAGCAGCATAGGACAGAAAGAAGCTTTCTTT.

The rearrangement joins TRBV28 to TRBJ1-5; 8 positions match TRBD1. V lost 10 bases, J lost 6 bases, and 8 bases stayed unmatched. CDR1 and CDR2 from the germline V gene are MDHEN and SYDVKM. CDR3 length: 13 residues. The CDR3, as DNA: TGTGCCACCTCGGACAGGGTGGTTCAGCCCCAGCATTTT. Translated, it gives CATSDRVVQPQHF. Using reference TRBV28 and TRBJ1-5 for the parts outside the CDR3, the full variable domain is DVKVTQSSRYLVKRTGEKVFLECVQDMDHENMFWYRQDPGLGLRLIYFSYDVKMKEKGDIPEGYSVSREKKERFSLILESASTNQTSMYLCATSDRVVQPQHFGDGTRLSIL.

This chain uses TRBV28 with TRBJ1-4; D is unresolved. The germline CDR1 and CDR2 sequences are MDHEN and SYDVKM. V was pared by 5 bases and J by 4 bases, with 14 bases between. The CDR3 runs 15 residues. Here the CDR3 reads CASSLPRDHNEKLFF. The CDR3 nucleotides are TGTGCCAGCAGTCTCCCCCGGGATCATAATGAAAAACTGTTTTTT.

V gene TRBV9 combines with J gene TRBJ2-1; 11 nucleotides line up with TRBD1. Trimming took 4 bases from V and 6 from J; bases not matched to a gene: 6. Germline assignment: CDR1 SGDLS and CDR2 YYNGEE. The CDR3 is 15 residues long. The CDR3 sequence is CASSLPGQGGNEQFF. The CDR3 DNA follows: TGTGCCAGCAGCCTTCCGGGACAGGGGGGCAATGAGCAGTTCTTC.

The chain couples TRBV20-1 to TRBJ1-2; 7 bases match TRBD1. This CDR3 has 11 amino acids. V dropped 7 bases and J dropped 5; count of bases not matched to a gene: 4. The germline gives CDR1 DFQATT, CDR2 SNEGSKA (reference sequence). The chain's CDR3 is CSGGQKYGYTF. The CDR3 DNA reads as TGCAGTGGGGGACAGAAGTATGGCTACACCTTC.

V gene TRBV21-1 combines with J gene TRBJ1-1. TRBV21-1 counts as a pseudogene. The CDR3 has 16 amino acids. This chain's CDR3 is CASSSRGATLNTEAFF. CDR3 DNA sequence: TGTGCCAGCAGCAGTCGGGGGGCAACTCTGAACACTGAAGCTTTCTTT.

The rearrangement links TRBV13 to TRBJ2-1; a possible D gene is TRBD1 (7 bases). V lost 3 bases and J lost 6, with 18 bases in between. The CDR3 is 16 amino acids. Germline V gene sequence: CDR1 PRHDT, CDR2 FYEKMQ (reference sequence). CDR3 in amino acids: CASSLGGGTGVNEQFF. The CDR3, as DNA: TGTGCCAGCAGCTTGGGGGGAGGTACAGGGGTCAATGAGCAGTTCTTC.

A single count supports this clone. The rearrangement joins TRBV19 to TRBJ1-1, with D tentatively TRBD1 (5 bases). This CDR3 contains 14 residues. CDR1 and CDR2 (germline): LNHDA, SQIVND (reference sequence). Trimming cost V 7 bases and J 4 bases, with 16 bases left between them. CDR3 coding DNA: TGTGCCAGTACTTTGGTGGGGGGGTTCACTGAAGCTTTCTTT. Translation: CASTLVGGFTEAFF.

The CDR3 DNA sequence: TGTGCCAGCTCACCAACAGGGGTCCCCACAGATACGCAGTATTTT. It is translated as CASSPTGVPTDTQYF. The chain recombines TRBV18 with TRBJ2-3; 7 nucleotides match TRBD1. The CDR3 sequence is 15 residues long. Per germline, CDR1 KGHSH and CDR2 LQKENI. The ends lost 2 bases at V and 2 bases at J; junction bases unmatched: 4.

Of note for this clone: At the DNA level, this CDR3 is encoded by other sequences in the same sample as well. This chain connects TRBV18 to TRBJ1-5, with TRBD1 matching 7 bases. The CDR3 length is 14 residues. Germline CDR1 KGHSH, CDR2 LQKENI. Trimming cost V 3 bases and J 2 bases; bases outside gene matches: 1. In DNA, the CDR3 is TGTGCCAGCTCACCTACAGGGGGCAATCAGCCCCAGCATTTT. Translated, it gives CASSPTGGNQPQHF.